Listed below are T cell receptor beta chains from one sample, sequenced in a study of cytomegalovirus exposure and HLA in healthy donors. Using immunoSEQ multiplex PCR, the repertoire was profiled, and TCRdb retains in-frame clones only, with some absent. The repertoire has 150,000 or so clones, 65% to 85% of them found once; the top ten carry just over 4.5%. Sequenced input: PBMCs. All receptors come from a woman aged 45-65 years in good health and CMV-seropositive. Each CDR3 is given with its conserved first and last residue. D genes are given only for firm matches. The size entry is marked missing in some rows and otherwise reads once, few, many or a size class.

V	size	D	J	DNA	CDR3
TRBV11-2	-	TRBD1	TRBJ2-7	TGTGCCAGCAGGTCAATCAACCGGGACAGGGGACCCTACGAGCAGTACTTC	CASRSINRDRGPYEQYF
TRBV9	few	TRBD1	TRBJ2-7	TGTGCCAGCAGCAGACAGGGCCAGTACGAGCAGTACTTC	CASSRQGQYEQYF
TRBV19	-	TRBD1	TRBJ1-4	TGTGCCAGTAGGGACGGGACAGGGGAGAATGAAAAACTGTTTTTT	CASRDGTGENEKLFF
TRBV6-5	once	TRBD1	TRBJ1-1	TGTGCCAGCATGGGCGACAGGGCTGAAGCTTTCTTT	CASMGDRAEAFF
TRBV9	-	-	TRBJ2-1	TGTGCCAGCAGCCTTAGGCCGGGACAATCACAGTTCTTC	CASSLRPGQSQFF
TRBV7-9	-	TRBD2	TRBJ2-5	TGTGCCAGCAGCTCTCCCTTAGCGGGAGTGGAGACCCAGTACTTC	CASSSPLAGVETQYF
TRBV27	-	TRBD2	TRBJ2-3	TGTGCCAGCAGCCCTTATATCGTCCGGGAGGGGCAGTATTTT	CASSPYIVREGQYF
TRBV7-9	-	TRBD1	TRBJ1-2	TGTGCCAGCAGCCGGGAACAGGGGGCGAAGTCTAACTATGGCTACACCTTC	CASSREQGAKSNYGYTF
TRBV7-6	-	TRBD1	TRBJ2-7	TGTGCCAGCAGCTTAGACCACAGGGGAAGCTACGAGCAGTACTTC	CASSLDHRGSYEQYF
TRBV4-2	-	-	TRBJ2-3	TGTGCCAGCAGCCCACAATGGGGGGCGGGGGAAGATACGCAGTATTTT	CASSPQWGAGEDTQYF
TRBV2	-	-	TRBJ1-1	TGTGCCAGCAGCCAACAAGGAGAATCGGGGAGGGCTGAAGCTTTCTTT	CASSQQGESGRAEAFF
TRBV2	-	-	TRBJ2-7	TGTGCCAGCGGTCGGAGAATTTACGAGCAGTACTTC	CASGRRIYEQYF
TRBV7-2	-	TRBD1	TRBJ2-5	TGTGCCAGCAGCCTCCGGACAGGGGGGAGACGAGAGACCCAGTACTTC	CASSLRTGGRRETQYF
TRBV7-3	few	-	TRBJ1-1	TGTGCCAGCAGCTATGGGACTTTGACTGAAGCTTTCTTT	CASSYGTLTEAFF
TRBV6-4	-	TRBD1	TRBJ2-6	TGTGCCAGCAGTGAGACAGGGGGCGCTGGGGCCAACGTCCTGACTTTC	CASSETGGAGANVLTF
TRBV28	few	-	TRBJ1-1	TGTGCCAGCAGTTTATTAGGTCGCGAGGCGAACACTGAAGCTTTCTTT	CASSLLGREANTEAFF
TRBV28	few	-	TRBJ2-1	TGTGCCAGCAGTTTTAGAGGTGAGCAGTTCTTC	CASSFRGEQFF
TRBV2	-	-	TRBJ2-3	TGTGCCAGCGGGAGAACGGGGGAACGCACAGATACGCAGTATTTT	CASGRTGERTDTQYF
TRBV6-6	-	-	TRBJ1-5	TGTGCCAGCAGGGTGGCGGATCAGCCCCAGCATTTT	CASRVADQPQHF
TRBV7-7	-	-	TRBJ1-1	TGTGCTAGCAGCTTAAATCAGGGTACTGAAGCTTTCTTT	CASSLNQGTEAFF
TRBV10-3	-	TRBD2	TRBJ2-1	TGTGGCGCTAGCGGGGGTTACAATGAGCAGTTCTTC	CGASGGYNEQFF
TRBV4-2	-	TRBD2	TRBJ2-2	TGTGCCAGCAGCGGTCGGGCAAGGGAGGGTAGCACCGGGGAGCTGTTTTTT	CASSGRAREGSTGELFF
TRBV7-2	-	TRBD1	TRBJ1-5	TGTGCCAGCAGCTTAGGCGGACAGGTCAATCAGCCCCAGCATTTT	CASSLGGQVNQPQHF
TRBV7-8	-	-	TRBJ2-7	TGTGCCAGCAGCCTCTTCCCCAACGAGCAGTACTTC	CASSLFPNEQYF
TRBV9	-	-	TRBJ1-3	TGTGCCAGCAGCGTATCTCCTCTCTCTGGAAACACCATATATTTT	CASSVSPLSGNTIYF
TRBV4-3	-	-	TRBJ2-7	TGCGCCAGCAGCCAAGGGACGGGGGGCCCCTACGAGCAGTACTTC	CASSQGTGGPYEQYF
TRBV9	-	-	TRBJ1-1	TGTGCCAGCAGCCAAGGATCAGGTCCTGAAGCTTTCTTT	CASSQGSGPEAFF
TRBV15	-	-	TRBJ2-1	TGTGCCACCAGCAGAGATCAGGGCAGGGGTGGTGAGCAGTTCTTC	CATSRDQGRGGEQFF
TRBV5-1	-	-	TRBJ2-5	TGCGCCAGCAGCTCAGGTGGCCAAGAGACCCAGTACTTC	CASSSGGQETQYF
TRBV21-1	-	-	TRBJ2-7	TGTGCCAGCAGCAACCGACCGGGACTAGCGGGGCACGAGCAGTACTTC	CASSNRPGLAGHEQYF
TRBV15	-	TRBD1	TRBJ2-7	TGTGCCACCAGCAGAGGGGGGACAGGGATGGGCGAGCAGTACTTC	CATSRGGTGMGEQYF
TRBV7-3	-	TRBD2	TRBJ2-3	TGTGCCAGCAGCTTAGTCCCCCAAATCGGGGGGGCCGGTGCAGATACGCAGTATTTT	CASSLVPQIGGAGADTQYF
TRBV6-1	-	-	TRBJ1-5	TGTGCCAGCAGTGAAGGGCAGGGGACGGGCCAGCCCCAGCATTTT	CASSEGQGTGQPQHF
TRBV5-1	-	-	TRBJ1-2	TGCGCCAGCAGCCCGGGGACTCAGGCTAACTATGGCTACACCTTC	CASSPGTQANYGYTF
TRBV7-9	-	-	TRBJ1-1	TGTTCCAGCAGACTTTTAAACACTGAAGCTTTCTTT	CSSRLLNTEAFF